The source of this T cell receptor beta chain is a study of blood T cell repertoires in COVID-19. Study summary: The United States, Italy and Spain were the sources of the acute and convalescent COVID-19 samples. The cDNA or gDNA used as material had been derived from T cells, B-cell-depleted T cells, or PBMCs.

Under the authors' procedure: Counts of nucleated cells, estimated from reference gene primer amplification, were obtained. Sequencing was performed with immunoSEQ multiplex PCR; in TCRdb, only in-frame clones are kept and a portion is missing. The V and J calls and clone size are taken from that table; D and trimming were inferred from the DNA. The table has nearly 25,000 clones, approximately 81% seen once. CDR1 and CDR2 from the germline V gene are SGHTA and FQGNSA. The V and J ends lost 1 base and 5 bases, in that order; junction bases with no gene match: 11. The CDR3 covers 18 residues. The chain is built from TRBV7-2 and TRBJ2-2; 9 bases fit TRBD2. The sequenced material came from peripheral blood. The receptor comes from a man in his sixties or seventies with acute or convalescent COVID-19. CDR3 in amino acids: CASSLEASGREGTGELFF. Here the CDR3 DNA reads TGTGCCAGCAGCTTAGAGGCTAGCGGGCGGGAGGGAACCGGGGAGCTGTTTTTT.